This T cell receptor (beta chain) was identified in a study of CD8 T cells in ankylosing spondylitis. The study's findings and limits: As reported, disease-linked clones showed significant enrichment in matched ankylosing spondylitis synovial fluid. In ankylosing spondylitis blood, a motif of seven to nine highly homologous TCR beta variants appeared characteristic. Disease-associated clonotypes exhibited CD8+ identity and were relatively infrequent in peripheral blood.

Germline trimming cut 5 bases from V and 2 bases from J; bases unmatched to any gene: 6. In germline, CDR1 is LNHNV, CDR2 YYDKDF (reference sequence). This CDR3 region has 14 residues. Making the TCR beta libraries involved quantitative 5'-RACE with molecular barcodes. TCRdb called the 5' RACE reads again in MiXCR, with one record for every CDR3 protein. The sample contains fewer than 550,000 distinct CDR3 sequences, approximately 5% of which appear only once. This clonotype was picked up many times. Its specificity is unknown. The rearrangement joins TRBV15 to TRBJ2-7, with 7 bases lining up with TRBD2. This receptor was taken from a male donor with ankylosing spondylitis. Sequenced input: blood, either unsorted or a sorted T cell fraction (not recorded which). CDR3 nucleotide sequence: TGTGCCACCAGCCCGTCCGGGGGGACCTACGAGCAGTACTTC. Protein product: CATSPSGGTYEQYF.